What follows are 12 T cell receptor beta chains derived from one specimen sequenced in a study of blood T cell repertoires in COVID-19. Some clones are missing from TCRdb's copy, which holds only in-frame ones; the method was immunoSEQ multiplex PCR. The table includes roughly 410,000 clones, around 87% detected once. The specimen sequenced was peripheral blood. The receptors were sampled from an older woman with COVID-19, enrolled during active disease.

The chain links TRBV28 to TRBJ2-3; the match to TRBD1 covers 9 bases. The length of the CDR3 is 15 residues. Germline CDR1 is MDHEN and CDR2 is SYDVKM. V gave up 3 bases and J gave up 2 bases; unmatched junction bases: 3. The CDR3 is CASSLGQGNTDTQYF. The CDR3 bases are TGTGCCAGCAGTTTGGGACAGGGAAACACAGATACGCAGTATTTT.

J is TRBJ2-1 and V is TRBV11-3; D unclear. From germline, CDR1 is SGHNT and CDR2 YENEEA. Trimming shortened V by 1 base and J by 9 bases, and 4 bases separated the two germline ends. The CDR3 contains 11 residues. CDR3 DNA: TGTGCCAGCAGCTTAGGCGTTGAGCAGTTCTTC. Translating gives CASSLGVEQFF.

This clone has a handful of counts. The chain uses TRBV9 and TRBJ2-1; a weak D match, TRBD2 (5 bases). Between the trimmed V and J ends, which lost 0 bases and 2 bases, there was a span of 9 bases. The CDR3 consists of 15 residues. Germline CDR1 and CDR2: SGDLS and YYNGEE. CDR3 loop: CASSVEGDTYNEQFF. For the CDR3, the DNA is TGTGCCAGCAGCGTAGAGGGAGACACCTACAATGAGCAGTTCTTC.

The chain combines TRBV28 with TRBJ1-5; D call uncertain. The germline V gene has CDR1 MDHEN and CDR2 SYDVKM. CDR3 length: 13 residues. The V gene lost 10 bases and the J gene lost 9 bases, with 19 bases spanning the gap. The CDR3 is CATAGRDYRPQHF. The CDR3 DNA is TGTGCCACGGCGGGAAGGGATTATCGGCCCCAGCATTTT.

J is TRBJ2-7 and V is TRBV6-5; 12 bases are shared with TRBD1. The CDR3 has 14 amino acids. CDR1 is MNHEY, CDR2 SVGAGI, per germline. Trimming removed 2 bases from V and 5 bases from J; junction bases left unmatched: 1. The CDR3 nucleotides read TGTGCCAGCAGTTACAGGGACAGGGGGCACGAGCAGTACTTC. It is translated as CASSYRDRGHEQYF.

This clone was recorded once. The chain carries TRBV2 and TRBJ2-3; tentatively, D is TRBD2 (6 bases). This CDR3 comprises 15 residues. Trimming took off 6 bases at V and 4 bases at J, with 17 bases between the two ends. From germline, CDR1 is SNHLY and CDR2 FYNNEI. CDR3: CASSPGLGIADTQYF. CDR3 bases: TGTGCCAGCAGCCCGGGACTTGGTATAGCAGATACGCAGTATTTT.

The chain recombines TRBV20-1 with TRBJ1-1; unclear D gene. There are 11 residues in the CDR3. V was cut by 3 bases and J by 9 bases, with 11 bases left in between. Germline lookup yields CDR1 DFQATT and CDR2 SNEGSKA (reference sequence). The CDR3 loop is CSASTTYQAFF. The CDR3 DNA reads TGCAGTGCTAGCACGACATACCAAGCTTTCTTT.

The V and J genes are TRBV9 and TRBJ2-7; weak D call: TRBD1 (5 bases). V lost 4 bases and J lost 6, with 20 bases in between. This CDR3 comprises 15 residues. Germline-derived CDR1 and CDR2 are SGDLS and YYNGEE. The CDR3 loop is CASSPRAQGRGEQYF. In DNA form, the CDR3 reads TGTGCCAGCAGCCCCCGCGCGCAGGGAAGGGGCGAGCAGTACTTC.

V and J are TRBV19 and TRBJ2-3; TRBD1 matches at 8 bases. This CDR3 has 13 residues. Trimming removed 3 bases from V and 6 bases from J; junction bases left unmatched: 2. Germline CDR1 LNHDA, CDR2 SQIVND (reference sequence). The CDR3 loop reads CASSMTGDDTQYF. The CDR3 bases are TGTGCCAGTAGTATGACAGGGGATGATACGCAGTATTTT.

The DNA for the CDR3 is TGCGCCAGCAGCTTAGAGGGGGAGCAGACCCAGTACTTC. It is translated as CASSLEGEQTQYF. The chain joins TRBV5-1 to TRBJ2-5; possible D gene TRBD1, 6 bases. Germline V gene lookup returns CDR1 SGHRS and CDR2 YFSETQ. V was trimmed by 2 bases and J by 6 bases, leaving 11 bases between them. The CDR3 is made up of 13 amino acids.

The rearrangement uses TRBV5-1 and TRBJ1-1, with D possibly TRBD1 on 5 matching bases. Trimming shortened V by 8 bases and J by 3 bases, and 17 bases separated the two germline ends. Per the germline V gene, CDR1 is SGHRS and CDR2 is YFSETQ. The CDR3 runs to 14 residues. This CDR3 reads CASQGWGADTEAFF. CDR3 coding DNA: TGCGCCAGTCAGGGCTGGGGCGCAGACACTGAAGCTTTCTTT.

The chain uses TRBV11-2 and TRBJ2-1, with D hard to call. Germline V gives CDR1 SGHAT, CDR2 FQNNGV. V was cut by 4 bases and J by 6 bases, with 10 bases left in between. The CDR3 consists of 13 residues. The CDR3 DNA sequence: TGTGCCAGCAGCTCCTGGGCCGGCAATGAGCAGTTCTTC. Protein: CASSSWAGNEQFF.